There are many counts of the clone carrying this T cell receptor (beta chain). Relative to the germline gene, one junction end is altered; a read error may explain this. Germline lookup yields CDR1 SGHAT and CDR2 FQNNGV. The CDR3 consists of 13 residues. Patients underwent thyroid surgery, and none had received any treatment before it. In the source study's methods: Between-group CDR3 differences, defined by clinicopathological status, yielded a distant-metastasis classifier for papillary thyroid cancer. Using MiXCR, TCRdb re-called clones from the PCR reads. Here the V and J calls rest on TCRdb's processing, not on the authors' analysis. The data show under 45,000 clones, roughly 31% seen once. The sample comes from a study of metastatic and nonmetastatic thyroid tumors.

The specimen was blood. This TCR was recovered from a male donor with papillary thyroid cancer or a benign thyroid nodule (not recorded which). Some clones in this sample may be carry-over from other donors' samples. This chain connects TRBV11-2 to TRBJ2-3; TRBD1 might be the D (5 bases). The CDR3 DNA is TGTGCCAGCAGGGGGCAAAACACAGATACGCAGTGTTTT. Translated, it gives CASRGQNTDTQCF.